The subject of this entry is one T cell receptor (beta chain). The specificity of this receptor is unknown. No quality values exist for individual bases; no much larger clone is one base distant. The library relied on the immunoSEQ multiplex PCR assay. For the multiplex PCR, a mixture combining 60 forward primers for TCR Vbeta segments and 13 reverse primers for TCR Jbeta segments was used. Amplification of the CDR3 region of rearranged TCR beta genes was performed with a multiplex PCR assay on genomic DNA. Amplified TCR beta libraries were sequenced as 87-base-pair reads on the Illumina HiSeq System. The authors processed their data as follows. A later analysis counted around 72 million unique TCR beta chains across the 600 to 850 repertoires, and some 11 million of these chains were shared by at least two donors. A nearest-neighbor algorithm error-corrected the raw reads and collapsed the reads into unique sequences, merging closely related sequences to remove PCR and sequencing errors. Alignment of CDR3 sequences to IMGT reference sequences was used to assign V, D and J gene segments. For a sequence to be retained, a match of at least six nucleotides to both a V gene segment and a J gene segment was required. A rearrangement counted as productive if the CDR3 had no stop codons and remained in frame with V and J, and every other rearrangement counted as non-productive. CDR3 was defined by IMGT convention, running from the second conserved V-encoded cysteine to the conserved J-encoded phenylalanine. Sequences without an unambiguous match to a single V gene segment were excluded from the earlier analysis of 450 to 650 of the donors. An earlier analysis of a few hundred of the donors called V segments functional above 56.7% productive rearrangements and segregating when the between-donor standard deviation exceeded 5%. A statistical classification framework was built to diagnose cytomegalovirus status from the catalog of TCR beta chain sequences. In a later analysis, V and J genes were assigned by comparing TCR nucleotide sequences against IMGT/GENE-DB human TR gene sequences. A later analysis assigned CDR3 sequences and most-parsimonious VDJ recombination scenarios with the TCRdist pipeline. In a later analysis, every TCR beta chain was defined by the combination of its CDR3 amino acid sequence and its V-gene family, and reads without a unique V-gene family were dropped. As a way to deal with suspected cross-contamination and a sequencing artifact, a later analysis dropped 640 or so nucleotide sequences that were highly shared and had low generation probability. In a later analysis, a clonal expansion index for each public chain was calculated from normalized within-repertoire ranks of inferred template counts. In a later analysis, generation probabilities were computed using a VDJ recombination model fitted to out-of-frame rearrangements, and the results were checked against IGoR. Hypergeometric tests were used in a later analysis to score TCR-TCR, TCR-HLA and TCR-CMV co-occurrence, with a repertoire-size bias correction applied to the TCR pairs. A later analysis estimated false discovery rates by permuting HLA or CMV assignments 20 times. In a later analysis, co-occurring TCRs were grouped using DBSCAN, and TCRdist sequence similarity was added for clustering within HLA-allele-positive subsets. Co-occurrence clustering excluded repertoires with fewer than 30,000 or more than 120,000 public chains, plus five with anomalous nucleotide sharing. The table comes from immuneACCESS by way of TCRdb, which keeps in-frame sequences with V and J called. Part of the clones is missing from these tables; in studies checked, under half for an unresolved V gene and the rest for unknown reasons. V and J calls and clone size come straight from that table; D and trimming were deduced from the DNA. This sample has some 240,000 clones in its table, and about 72% of those were observed once. 3.5% to 4% of the sample rests with the top ten.

V loses 5 bases at its end and J loses 2 bases; junction bases beyond the gene matches: 2. From the cysteine up to the phenylalanine, the CDR3 has a length of 14 residues. CDR3 DNA is the only sequence kept; it has 42 bases, read in frame from the first base. The germline V gene (reference sequence) specifies LNHNV as CDR1 and YYDKDF as CDR2. In total, about 650 healthy bone marrow donors made up the cohort. At the time of sampling, every cohort member was nominally healthy, though immune exposures that went unrecorded were likely present. The donor was CMV seronegative and belonged to the group of 380 or so seronegative cohort members. Every donor gave a peripheral blood sample, and the peripheral blood mononuclear cells from that sample were used for TCR beta sequencing. Genomic DNA was extracted from the blood cell samples with the Qiagen DNeasy Blood Extraction Kit. The record originates from a study of cytomegalovirus exposure and HLA in healthy donors (dated by TCRdb to between 2016 and 2019). At the level of the whole study: An earlier analysis of some 500 of the donors reported 250 to 300 Gb of sequence data and 100 million to 130 million unique TCR beta sequences from about 179 million T cells. About 320 gigabases of sequencing data and 70 million to 100 million unique TCR sequences were included in an early release covering about 600 HLA-typed donors. The genetic ancestry cluster associated with self-reported Caucasian donors included approximately 85% of the 300 to 450 genotyped donors. The study was designed to test whether signatures of past pathogen exposure could be identified by cataloging public T cell receptors. The T cell repertoires of roughly 660 subjects were profiled by immunosequencing and related to cytomegalovirus serostatus. Along with the 666-subject first cohort, a separate validation cohort of over a hundred different subjects was used. High-throughput TCR immunosequencing, statistical association of individual TCRs with disease status, and machine learning were combined to predict cytomegalovirus infection status. To study patterns of TCR occurrence, a later analysis re-analyzed previously published TCR beta repertoires from 666 donors and added high-resolution HLA genotyping. The later analysis used no new phenotypic data to find candidate immune exposures, relying instead on TCR beta sequences and their occurrence across donors. An earlier analysis of 500 to 750 of the donors applied high-throughput TCR beta sequencing to assess whether each TCR beta V gene segment acted as functional or pseudogenic. Donor age, sex, ethnicity and CMV serostatus were compiled together with the repertoire data. A later genetic analysis took genome-wide SNP genotypes for about 65% of the 666 donors and used that subset as a discovery cohort. All discovery cohort repertoires had been generated on a single sequencing platform. HLA typing covered class I and class II loci at four-digit resolution. The number of typed donors differed by locus: about 620-630 for A, B, C, DRB1 and DQB1; approximately 540 for DQA1; roughly 600 for DPA1; and around 470 for DPB1. About 5 DR-DQ haplotypes were handled as single units for association and clustering, since linkage in the cohort was strong. On average, around 200,000 unique TCR beta nucleotide sequences were sequenced per donor among about 400 genotyped donors of the cohort, with roughly a sixth of those sequences being non-productive. On the study overall, not on this receptor specifically: A further reported finding was that TCR beta sequences accurately predicted the HLA-A and HLA-B alleles for most subjects in the first cohort. V-gene and J-gene trimming of TCR beta chains was associated with a missense DCLRE1C variant in a later genetic analysis, and the association was replicated in an independent cohort. Strong co-occurrence of HLA alleles, especially DR and DQ, made assigning TCR associations to individual alleles difficult. According to a later genetic analysis, donors in an Asian-associated ancestry cluster had fewer N-insertions in productive TCRs than the roughly 670-donor mean. Linkage disequilibrium might explain the correlated functional status among segregating V segments, but an unknown experimental factor could not be excluded. According to a later analysis, most CMV-associated TCR beta chains appeared to be HLA-restricted, and the HLA associations seemed to be driven largely by CMV exposure. Some IMGT-functional V segments, including TRBV6-2 and TRBV6-3, could not be told apart with the 87-base-pair reads, so those segments were excluded. A later analysis reported that several top co-occurrence clusters appeared linked to parvovirus B19, influenza, CMV and Epstein-Barr virus. In both the original and validation cohorts, the classifier was reported to diagnose cytomegalovirus status with high specificity and sensitivity. In an earlier analysis of 587 of the donors, most TCR beta V segments appeared in productive rearrangements about 87% or about 30% of the time, broadly matching IMGT annotations. Because some donors lacked HLA typing at each locus, the association tests relied only on the typed subset. In a later analysis, HLA-associated TCR beta chains were found to be more clonally expanded and to have lower generation probabilities than equally common non-associated chains. In vitro tests confirmed that three of the cytomegalovirus-associated TCR beta chains recognize cytomegalovirus antigens. Most TCR sequences were seen in very few donors, while some public TCRs were found in many individuals. Specific HLA alleles were associated with over 15,000 TCR beta sequences at a false discovery rate of 0.05 in a later analysis. A cluster of highly shared sequence variants was judged likely to represent a technical artifact of the sequencing pipeline. The cohort was sequenced for TCR beta chains only, and without alpha or paired-chain data the features that could be detected were limited. A later analysis found that TCR association rates varied across HLA loci, with DRB1 alleles showing the most associated TCRs and HLA-C alleles the fewest. Approximately 16 rarely observed V segments, including chromosome 9 orphons, were excluded from the earlier analysis of approximately 600 of the donors because counts were too low. Roughly uniform sequencing depth across donors was assumed in presence/absence analyses, although this assumption may not hold. It was suggested by the authors that the approach could potentially be generalized to other disease states and immunological phenotypes. For the cohort, immune exposure information was limited to CMV serostatus. In the study, some 160 TCR beta chains were listed as associated with cytomegalovirus.

Sequenced material: PBMCs. This receptor was obtained from a male donor in good health and CMV-seronegative. This sequence uses TRBV15 and TRBJ2-7, and 11 bases in between align with TRBD2. The CDR3: CATSLTSGTYEQYF. The DNA reads TGTGCCACCAGCCTGACTAGCGGGACCTACGAGCAGTACTTC.